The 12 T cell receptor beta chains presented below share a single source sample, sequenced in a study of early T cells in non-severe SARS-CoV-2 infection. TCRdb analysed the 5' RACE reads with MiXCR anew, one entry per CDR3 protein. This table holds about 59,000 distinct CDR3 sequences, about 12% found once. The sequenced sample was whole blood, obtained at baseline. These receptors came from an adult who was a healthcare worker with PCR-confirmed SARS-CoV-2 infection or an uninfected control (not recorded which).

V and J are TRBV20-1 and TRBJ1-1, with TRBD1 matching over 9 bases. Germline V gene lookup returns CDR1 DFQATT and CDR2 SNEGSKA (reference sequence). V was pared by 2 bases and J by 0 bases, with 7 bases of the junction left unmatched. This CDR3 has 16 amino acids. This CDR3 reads CSARPRQGGMNTEAFF. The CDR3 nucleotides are TGCAGTGCTAGACCCAGACAGGGGGGGATGAACACTGAAGCTTTCTTT.

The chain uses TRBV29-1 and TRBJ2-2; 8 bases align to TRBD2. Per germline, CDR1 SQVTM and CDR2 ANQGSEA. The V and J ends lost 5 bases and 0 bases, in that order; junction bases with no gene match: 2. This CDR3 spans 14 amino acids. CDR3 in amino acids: CSVSGLANTGELFF. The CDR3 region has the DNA TGCAGCGTTTCGGGACTAGCGAACACCGGGGAGCTGTTTTTT.

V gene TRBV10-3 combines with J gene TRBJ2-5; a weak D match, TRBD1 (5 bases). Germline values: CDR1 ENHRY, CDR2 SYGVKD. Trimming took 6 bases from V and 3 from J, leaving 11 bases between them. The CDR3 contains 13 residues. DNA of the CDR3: TGTGCCATCAGAGGCCAAGGGGAAGAGACCCAGTACTTC. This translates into CAIRGQGEETQYF.

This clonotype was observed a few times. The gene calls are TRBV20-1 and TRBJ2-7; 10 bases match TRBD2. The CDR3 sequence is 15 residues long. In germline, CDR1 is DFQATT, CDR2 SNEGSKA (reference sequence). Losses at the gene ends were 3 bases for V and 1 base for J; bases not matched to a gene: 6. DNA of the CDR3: TGCAGTGCTAGTAGGATTAGCGGGAGGTCCTACGAGCAGTACTTC. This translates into CSASRISGRSYEQYF.

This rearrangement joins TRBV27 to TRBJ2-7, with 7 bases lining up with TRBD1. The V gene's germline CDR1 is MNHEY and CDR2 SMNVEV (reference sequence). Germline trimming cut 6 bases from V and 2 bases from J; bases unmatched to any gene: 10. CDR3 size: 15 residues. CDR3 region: CASSPGQILTYEQYF. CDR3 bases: TGTGCCAGCAGCCCGGGACAGATATTAACCTACGAGCAGTACTTC.

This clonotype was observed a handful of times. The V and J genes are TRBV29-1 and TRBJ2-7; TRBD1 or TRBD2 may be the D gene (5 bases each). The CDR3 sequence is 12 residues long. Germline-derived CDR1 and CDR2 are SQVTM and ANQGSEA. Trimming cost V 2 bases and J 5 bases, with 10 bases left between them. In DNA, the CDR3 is TGCAGCGTTGAACAGGGACCCAACGAGCAGTACTTC. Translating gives CSVEQGPNEQYF.

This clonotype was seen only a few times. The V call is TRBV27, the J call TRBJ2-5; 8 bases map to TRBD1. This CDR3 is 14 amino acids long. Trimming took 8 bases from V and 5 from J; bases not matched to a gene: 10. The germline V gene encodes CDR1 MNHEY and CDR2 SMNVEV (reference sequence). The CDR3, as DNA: TGTGCCAGCGGACCCCAGGGGGCGCGGGAGACCCAGTACTTC. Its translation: CASGPQGARETQYF.

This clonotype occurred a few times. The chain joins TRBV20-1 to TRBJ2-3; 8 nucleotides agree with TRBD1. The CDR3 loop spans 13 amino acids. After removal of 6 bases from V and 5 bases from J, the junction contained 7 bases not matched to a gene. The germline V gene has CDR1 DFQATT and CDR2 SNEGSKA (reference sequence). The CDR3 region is CSAPGQAQDTQYF. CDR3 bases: TGCAGTGCCCCGGGACAGGCCCAAGATACGCAGTATTTT.

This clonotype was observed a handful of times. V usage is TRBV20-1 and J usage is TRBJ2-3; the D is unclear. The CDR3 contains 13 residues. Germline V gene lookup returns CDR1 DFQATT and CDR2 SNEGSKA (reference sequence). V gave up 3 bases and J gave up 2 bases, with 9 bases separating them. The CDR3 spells CSARDHITDTQYF. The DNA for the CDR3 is TGCAGTGCTAGGGACCATATCACAGATACGCAGTATTTT.

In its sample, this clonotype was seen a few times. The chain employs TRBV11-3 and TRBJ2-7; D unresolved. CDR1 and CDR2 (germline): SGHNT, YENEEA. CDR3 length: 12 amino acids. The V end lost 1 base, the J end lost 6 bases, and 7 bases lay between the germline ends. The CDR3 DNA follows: TGTGCCAGCAGCTTAGCCGGGTCCGAGCAGTACTTC. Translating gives CASSLAGSEQYF.

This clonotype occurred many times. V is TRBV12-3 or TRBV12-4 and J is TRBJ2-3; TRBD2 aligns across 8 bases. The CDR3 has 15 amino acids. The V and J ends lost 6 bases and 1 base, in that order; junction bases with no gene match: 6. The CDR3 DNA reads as TGTGCCAGCAGACTTCTAGCGGGCCGCACAGATACGCAGTATTTT. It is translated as CASRLLAGRTDTQYF.

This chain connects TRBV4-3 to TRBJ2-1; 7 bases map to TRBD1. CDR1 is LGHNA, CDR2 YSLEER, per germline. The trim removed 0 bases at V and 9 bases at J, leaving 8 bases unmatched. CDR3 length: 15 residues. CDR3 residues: CASSQDRQGLGEQFF. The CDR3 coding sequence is TGCGCCAGCAGCCAAGATAGACAGGGTCTTGGTGAGCAGTTCTTC.